This TCR beta chain stems from a study of blood T cell repertoires in COVID-19. Study in general: Researchers got acute and convalescent COVID-19 samples from the United States, Italy and Spain. T cells, B-cell-depleted T cells, or PBMCs supplied cDNA or gDNA.

As originally analysed: Amplified reference gene primers provided the basis for estimating nucleated cell counts. Sequenced by immunoSEQ multiplex PCR; TCRdb stores in-frame clones only, minus some. Clonal size and the V and J genes are those of that table, whereas D and trimming came from the DNA. The data contain over 130,000 clones, 80% to 85% of them singletons. Material: peripheral blood. The clonotype originates from an older woman with acute or convalescent COVID-19.

In DNA form, the CDR3 reads TGTGCCAGCAGTGATCGAGTCCCCACGGGAGCTTTCTTT. As protein: CASSDRVPTGAFF. V gene TRBV25-1 combines with J gene TRBJ1-1; D unresolved. CDR1 MGHDK and CDR2 SYGVNS come from the germline V gene. The ends were cut back, 3 bases at V and 10 bases at J, with 15 bases in the middle. The CDR3 has 13 residues.